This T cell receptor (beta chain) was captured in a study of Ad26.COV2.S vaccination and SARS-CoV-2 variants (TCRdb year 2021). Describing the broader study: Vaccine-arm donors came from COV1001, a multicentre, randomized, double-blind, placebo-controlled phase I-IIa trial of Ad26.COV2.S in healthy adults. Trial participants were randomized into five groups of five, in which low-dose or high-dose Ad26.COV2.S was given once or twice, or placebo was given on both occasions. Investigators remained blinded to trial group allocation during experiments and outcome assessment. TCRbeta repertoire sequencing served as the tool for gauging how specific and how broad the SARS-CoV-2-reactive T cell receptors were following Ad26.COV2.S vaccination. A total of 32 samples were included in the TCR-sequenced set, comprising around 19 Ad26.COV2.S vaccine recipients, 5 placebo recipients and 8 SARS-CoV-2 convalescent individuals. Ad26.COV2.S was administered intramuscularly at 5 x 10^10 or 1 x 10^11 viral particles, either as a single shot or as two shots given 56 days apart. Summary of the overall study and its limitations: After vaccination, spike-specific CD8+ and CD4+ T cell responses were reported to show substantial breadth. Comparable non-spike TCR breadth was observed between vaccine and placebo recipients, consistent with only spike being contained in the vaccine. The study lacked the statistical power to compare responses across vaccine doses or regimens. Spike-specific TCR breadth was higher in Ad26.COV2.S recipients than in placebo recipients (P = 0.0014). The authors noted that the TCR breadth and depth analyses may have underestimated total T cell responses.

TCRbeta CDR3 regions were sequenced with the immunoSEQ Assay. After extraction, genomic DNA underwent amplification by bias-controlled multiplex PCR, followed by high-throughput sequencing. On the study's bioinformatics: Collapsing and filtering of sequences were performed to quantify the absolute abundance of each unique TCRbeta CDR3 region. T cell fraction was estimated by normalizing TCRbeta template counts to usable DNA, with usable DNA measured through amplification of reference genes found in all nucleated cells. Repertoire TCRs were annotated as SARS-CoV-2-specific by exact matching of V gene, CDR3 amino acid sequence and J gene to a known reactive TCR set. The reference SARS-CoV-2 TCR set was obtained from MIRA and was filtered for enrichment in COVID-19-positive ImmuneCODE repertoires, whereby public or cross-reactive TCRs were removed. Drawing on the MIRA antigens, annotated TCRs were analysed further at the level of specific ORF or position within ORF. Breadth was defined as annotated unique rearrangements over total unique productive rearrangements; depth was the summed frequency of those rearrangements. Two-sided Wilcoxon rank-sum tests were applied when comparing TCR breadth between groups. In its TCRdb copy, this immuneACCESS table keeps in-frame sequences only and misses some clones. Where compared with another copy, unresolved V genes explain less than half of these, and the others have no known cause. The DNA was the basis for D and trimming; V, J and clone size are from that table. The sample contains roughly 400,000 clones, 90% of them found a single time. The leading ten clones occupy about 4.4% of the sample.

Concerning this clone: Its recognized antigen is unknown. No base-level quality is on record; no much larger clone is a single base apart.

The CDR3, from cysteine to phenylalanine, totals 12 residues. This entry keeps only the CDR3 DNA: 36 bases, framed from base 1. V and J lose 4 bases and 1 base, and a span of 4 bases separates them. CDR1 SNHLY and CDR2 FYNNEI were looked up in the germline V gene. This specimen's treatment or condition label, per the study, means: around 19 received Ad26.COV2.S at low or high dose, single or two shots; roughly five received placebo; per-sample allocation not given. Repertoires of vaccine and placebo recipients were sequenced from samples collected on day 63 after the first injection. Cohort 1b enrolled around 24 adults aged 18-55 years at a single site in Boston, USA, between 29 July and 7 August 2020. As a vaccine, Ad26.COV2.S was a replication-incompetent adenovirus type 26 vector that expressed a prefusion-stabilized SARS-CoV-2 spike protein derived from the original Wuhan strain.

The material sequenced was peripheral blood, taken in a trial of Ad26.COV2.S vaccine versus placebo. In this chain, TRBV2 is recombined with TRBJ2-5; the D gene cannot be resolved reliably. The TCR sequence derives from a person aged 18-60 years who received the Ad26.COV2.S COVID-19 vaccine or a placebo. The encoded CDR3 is CASSAPQETQYF. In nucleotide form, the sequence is TGTGCCAGCAGTGCCCCCCAAGAGACCCAGTACTTC.